One sample yielded the 17 T cell receptor beta chains listed below, sequenced in a study of post-analysis software for immune sequencing data. Study observations and caveats: Elevated frequency relative to controls characterized several TRBV segments in patients, TRBV5-6, TRBV5-1 and TRBV20-1 among them.

Their specific antigens are unknown. The TCR beta cDNA libraries contained unique molecular identifiers. TCRdb re-called the PCR reads through MiXCR, storing one row per CDR3 protein. The sample lists roughly 620,000 distinct CDR3 sequences, about 44% seen once, with 1.5% to 2% in the top ten. The sequencing input was blood. These receptors came from a girl aged 5-17 years with multiple sclerosis.

The rearrangement links TRBV7-9 to TRBJ1-1, with 7 bases fitting TRBD1. Germline lookup yields CDR1 SEHNR and CDR2 FQNEAQ (reference sequence). V lost 4 bases, J lost 0 bases, and 8 bases stayed unmatched. This CDR3 region has 16 residues. CDR3 loop: CASSSIFGTVNTEAFF. In DNA form, the CDR3 reads TGTGCCAGCAGCTCCATATTTGGGACAGTGAACACTGAAGCTTTCTTT.

The sample holds a few counts of this clonotype. The chain recombines TRBV5-1 with TRBJ2-7, with a weak D call TRBD1 (6 bases). The CDR3 runs to 13 residues. The germline CDR1 and CDR2 sequences are SGHRS and YFSETQ. V was cut by 4 bases and J by 1 base, with 9 bases left in between. The CDR3 here is CASSIGQSYEQYF. DNA of the CDR3: TGCGCCAGCAGCATAGGACAGTCCTACGAGCAGTACTTC.

V and J are TRBV4-2 and TRBJ2-1; 8 nucleotides align to TRBD2. The V segment lost 1 base and the J segment 5 bases; nucleotides outside the gene matches: 13. From germline, CDR1 is LGHNA and CDR2 YNFKEQ. The CDR3 totals 18 residues. CDR3: CASSQAPQLAAGNNEQFF. The CDR3 nucleotides read TGTGCCAGCAGCCAAGCTCCTCAACTAGCGGCGGGGAACAATGAGCAGTTCTTC.

This clonotype was counted between two and nine times. The chain combines TRBV7-8 with TRBJ2-3; possible D gene TRBD2, 6 bases. Germline loops: CDR1 SGHVS, CDR2 FQNEAQ. The V end lost 3 bases, the J end lost 8 bases, and 15 bases lay between the germline ends. CDR3 length equals 14 residues. DNA of the CDR3: TGTGCCAGCAGCTTCTACGGGGGAGAGGGTACGCAGTATTTT. Protein: CASSFYGGEGTQYF. Supplemented by reference TRBV7-8 and TRBJ2-3, the full variable domain reads GAGVSQSPRYKVAKRGQDVALRCDPISGHVSLFWYQQALGQGPEFLTYFQNEAQLDKSGLPSDRFFAERPEGSVSTLKIQRTQQEDSAVYLCASSFYGGEGTQYFGPGTRLTVL.

There are a few counts of this clonotype. This chain connects TRBV11-1 to TRBJ2-7, with 9 bases fitting TRBD1. There are 14 residues in the CDR3. V trimming: 4 bases; J trimming: 3 bases; junction bases outside the gene matches: 4. Germline CDR1 is SGHAT and CDR2 is FQDESV (reference sequence). The DNA for the CDR3 is TGTGCCAGCAGCTACGGGACAGGGTTCTACGAGCAGTACTTC. Protein product: CASSYGTGFYEQYF.

This clonotype was detected once. V and J are TRBV3-1 and TRBJ2-1, with 7 bases lining up with TRBD2. The junction had 3 bases not matched to a gene; V was cut back by 1 base and J by 3 bases. Germline CDR1 is LGHDT and CDR2 is YNNKEL (reference sequence). The CDR3 consists of 15 residues. The CDR3 loop reads CASSQGTRDYNEQFF. The CDR3 DNA reads as TGTGCCAGCAGCCAAGGGACTAGAGACTACAATGAGCAGTTCTTC.

V usage is TRBV6-1 and J usage is TRBJ2-7, with D possibly called TRBD1 or TRBD2 (5 bases each). This CDR3 is built from 18 residues. From germline, CDR1 is MNHNS and CDR2 SASEGT. V was trimmed by 6 bases and J by 4 bases, leaving 28 bases between them. CDR3 in amino acids: CASRELGTVVAKFYEQYF. As DNA, the CDR3 is TGTGCCAGCAGAGAACTAGGGACGGTTGTCGCAAAATTTTACGAGCAGTACTTC.

About this clonotype itself: The germline gene is not matched at one end of the junction; a read error may be the cause. The gene calls are TRBV6-5 and TRBJ2-1; 9 positions agree with TRBD2. Germline V gives CDR1 MNHEY, CDR2 SVGAGI. The CDR3 is 16 amino acids. The CDR3 loop is CASSYGAGGIYDEQFF. CDR3 DNA sequence: TGTGCTAGCAGTTACGGGGCGGGGGGGATTTACGATGAGCAGTTCTTC.

The chain is built from TRBV20-1 and TRBJ2-4; D uncertain. The better agreement between TRBJ2-7 and the DNA end casts doubt on the J call. The V gene's germline CDR1 is DFQATT and CDR2 SNEGSKA (reference sequence). The CDR3 covers 11 residues. The CDR3 here is CSARGYYEQYF. The CDR3, as DNA: TGCAGTGCTAGAGGATACTACGAGCAGTACTTC.

Note on this clonotype: Its ends do not fully match the called genes, so a read error is possible. The chain has TRBV20-1 and TRBJ2-7; possibly TRBD1 or TRBD2 for D (5 bases each). The CDR3 spans 15 residues. CDR1 and CDR2 from the germline V gene are DFQATT and SNEGSKA (reference sequence). CDR3 nucleotides: TGCAGTGTTAGAGATGGCCGGGACCCGTCCTACGAGCAGTACTTC. This sequence encodes CSVRDGRDPSYEQYF.

The rearrangement links TRBV10-3 to TRBJ2-3; D ambiguous. The CDR3 contains 12 residues. CDR1 is ENHRY, CDR2 SYGVKD, per germline. The V and J ends lost 0 bases and 8 bases respectively, with 6 bases between them. CDR3 in amino acids: CAISESPITQYF. CDR3 in DNA: TGTGCCATCAGTGAGTCGCCGATTACGCAGTATTTT.

About this clonotype: This likely comes from a read error, as the CDR3 has no conserved phenylalanine or tryptophan at its end. V and J are TRBV7-8 and TRBJ2-1; 8 nucleotides match TRBD1. Germline V CDR1 and CDR2: SGHVS, FQNEAQ. The CDR3 sequence is 15 residues long. J was trimmed by 5 bases and V by 5 bases; bases with no gene match: 8. The CDR3, as DNA: TGTGCCAGCAGCCCCGACAGGGGTTCCGACAATGAGCAGTTCTTA. This codes for CASSPDRGSDNEQFL.

This chain uses TRBV20-1 with TRBJ2-5; D might be TRBD1 (6 bases). Germline V gene lookup returns CDR1 DFQATT and CDR2 SNEGSKA (reference sequence). There are 18 residues in the CDR3. V lost 5 bases, J lost 4 bases, and 29 bases lay in between. The CDR3 sequence is CSAYGWPPGSQGRETQYF. In DNA form, the CDR3 reads TGCAGTGCTTATGGTTGGCCCCCCGGTTCCCAGGGGAGAGAGACCCAGTACTTC.

This clonotype has a handful of counts. This chain connects TRBV12-3 or TRBV12-4 to TRBJ2-1; D not resolved. Deletions cut 3 bases from V and 2 bases from J, with 5 bases between. There are 13 residues in the CDR3. The chain's CDR3 is CASSFKAYNEQFF. The CDR3 DNA sequence: TGTGCCAGCAGTTTCAAAGCCTACAATGAGCAGTTCTTC.

The J gene is TRBJ2-1, the V gene TRBV20-1, with 13 bases identical to TRBD2. Per the germline V gene, CDR1 is DFQATT and CDR2 is SNEGSKA (reference sequence). The length of the CDR3 is 14 residues. V was clipped by 5 bases and J by 6 bases; unmatched bases: 4. The DNA of the CDR3 is TGCAGTGCTCTTACTAGCGGGGGGGCCAATGAGCAGTTCTTC. Its protein is CSALTSGGANEQFF.

This clonotype came up a few times. The genes are TRBV12-3 or TRBV12-4 and TRBJ1-6; no clear D gene. There are 15 residues in the CDR3. V lost 2 bases, J lost 2 bases, and 7 bases lay in between. The CDR3 DNA sequence: TGTGCCAGCAGTTTAAGACGACCCTATAATTCACCCCTCCACTTT. Translation gives CASSLRRPYNSPLHF.

This clonotype has more than one count but fewer than ten. This chain uses TRBV12-3 or TRBV12-4 with TRBJ2-3; 8 bases align to TRBD1. The V gene end was trimmed by 7 bases and the J gene end by 1 base; junction bases not matched to a gene: 7. The length of the CDR3 is 15 residues. The CDR3 coding sequence is TGTGCCAGCACTGTTGGACAGGGCGGCACAGATACGCAGTATTTT. As protein: CASTVGQGGTDTQYF.